This T cell receptor (beta chain) emerged from a study of T cell repertoires in cytomegalovirus infection. TCRdb redid the calling of the reads with MiXCR, one entry per CDR3 protein. The sample has roughly 49,000 distinct CDR3 sequences, approximately 22% seen once; the top ten hold approximately 18%. Comment on this clonotype: What it recognizes is unknown.

The receptor was derived from a human donor in good health (CMV status not recorded). Some clones in this sample may be carry-over from other donors' samples. Sequenced: PBMCs, sequenced either directly or after in vitro stimulation (not recorded which).

CDR3 DNA sequence: TGTGCCTGGAGTGTTGGGACCTGGGAAATAGAGCAGTACTTC. This gives the protein CAWSVGTWEIEQYF. The chain uses TRBV30 and TRBJ2-7; D possibly uses TRBD1 or TRBD2 (5 bases each). The CDR3 is 14 amino acids. CDR1 is GTSNPN and CDR2 is SVGIG in the germline V gene (reference sequence). Trimming cost V 0 bases and J 7 bases, with 16 bases left between them. Drawing the rest from reference TRBV30 and TRBJ2-7, the complete variable domain is SQTIHQWPATLVQPVGSPLSLECTVEGTSNPNLYWYRQAAGRGLQLLFYSVGIGQISSEVPQNLSASRPQDRQFILSSKKLLLSDSGFYLCAWSVGTWEIEQYFGPGTRLTVT.